These 9 T cell receptor beta chains were sequenced from one sample in a study of T-cell reconstitution after alpha-beta-depleted transplantation in children. It was with unique molecular identifiers that the TCRbeta library was prepared. TCRdb re-derived calls from the PCR reads in MiXCR, one entry per CDR3 protein. The table includes about 440,000 distinct CDR3 sequences, around two fifths detected once. Sequenced material: PBMCs, taken before TCRalphabeta/CD19-depleted stem cell transplant. The receptors shown here come from a girl aged 2 to 9 with aplastic anemia, due to receive a stem cell transplant.

This clonotype was seen at least ten times. The J gene is TRBJ2-2, the V gene TRBV6-6, with D perhaps TRBD1 (5 bases). The germline V and J ends were trimmed by 4 bases and 3 bases, with 6 bases remaining between them. The CDR3 length is 13 residues. The germline CDR1 and CDR2 sequences are MNHNY and SVGAGI (reference sequence). The CDR3 spells CASSFRDTGELFF. CDR3 sequence (DNA): TGTGCCAGCAGTTTCAGGGACACCGGGGAGCTGTTTTTT.

In this sample, this clonotype turned up many times. This rearrangement joins TRBV10-2 to TRBJ2-1; unclear D gene. V gave up 0 bases and J gave up 7 bases, with 10 bases separating them. Germline CDR1 and CDR2: WSHSY and SAAADI. The CDR3 length is 14 residues. Here the CDR3 DNA reads TGCGCCAGCAGTGAGTCGAACTTCCTTAATGAGCAGTTCTTC. Its protein is CASSESNFLNEQFF.

This clonotype was found a few times. The chain recombines TRBV19 with TRBJ1-5, with TRBD1 matching 8 bases. The CDR3 loop spans 15 amino acids. Trimming removed 6 bases from V and 5 bases from J; junction bases left unmatched: 9. CDR1 LNHDA and CDR2 SQIVND come from the germline V gene (reference sequence). This CDR3 reads CASRGTGLKDQPQHF. The CDR3 DNA is TGTGCCAGTAGGGGGACAGGACTGAAGGATCAGCCCCAGCATTTT.

The table lists this clonotype with a few counts. The chain combines TRBV5-1 with TRBJ1-1, with D unclear. The CDR3 is 14 amino acids. V gave up 0 bases and J gave up 0 bases, with 6 bases separating them. Germline CDR1 reads SGHRS; CDR2 reads YFSETQ. The CDR3 protein is CASSLEPMNTEAFF. In nucleotides, the CDR3 is TGCGCCAGCAGCTTGGAGCCTATGAACACTGAAGCTTTCTTT.

The chain recombines TRBV5-1 with TRBJ2-1; TRBD1 aligns across 10 bases. The CDR3 extends over 17 amino acids. V shed 3 bases and J 3 bases; nucleotides not matched to a gene: 9. Per germline, CDR1 SGHRS and CDR2 YFSETQ. CDR3 region: CASSSVPRDRGYNEQFF. The CDR3 nucleotides are TGCGCCAGCAGCTCAGTACCCCGGGACAGGGGCTACAATGAGCAGTTCTTC. The full variable domain, completed using reference TRBV5-1 and TRBJ2-1, is KAGVTQTPRYLIKTRGQQVTLSCSPISGHRSVSWYQQTPGQGLQFLFEYFSETQRNKGNFPGRFSGRQFSNSRSEMNVSTLELGDSALYLCASSSVPRDRGYNEQFFGPGTRLTVL.

The table lists this clonotype with a few counts. The chain has TRBV21-1 and TRBJ1-1; the DNA was not compared with TRBD1, the D call given in the table. TRBV21-1 is a pseudogene segment. This CDR3 has 16 amino acids. CDR3 protein: CASSTRTGDKNTEAFF. Written as DNA, the CDR3 is TGTGCCAGCAGCACCCGGACAGGGGACAAGAACACTGAAGCTTTCTTT.

This clonotype appeared many times. This chain links TRBV3-1 with TRBJ2-6, with a tentative D call TRBD2 (5 bases). Between the trimmed V and J ends, which lost 1 base and 0 bases, there was a span of 10 bases. The CDR3 runs to 17 residues. Germline CDR1 is LGHDT and CDR2 is YNNKEL (reference sequence). CDR3 sequence (DNA): TGTGCCAGCAGCCAAGGGAACGCGGGCTCTGGGGCCAACGTCCTGACTTTC. Amino acid sequence: CASSQGNAGSGANVLTF.

This chain connects TRBV21-1 to TRBJ2-1; the DNA was not compared with TRBD2, the D call given in the table. TRBV21-1 corresponds to a pseudogene. This CDR3 has 13 amino acids. Here the CDR3 reads CASIGTADSGQFF. The CDR3 DNA reads as TGTGCCAGCATTGGGACGGCGGATTCGGGGCAGTTCTTC.

This chain links TRBV7-8 with TRBJ2-7; either TRBD1 or TRBD2 may supply D (5 bases each). This CDR3 spans 14 amino acids. CDR1 is SGHVS, CDR2 FQNEAQ, per germline. V lost 5 bases and J lost 3, with 14 bases in between. The CDR3 sequence: CASSTRDRYYEQYF. CDR3 DNA: TGTGCCAGCAGCACCCGGGACCGATACTACGAGCAGTACTTC. The variable domain in full, completed from reference TRBV7-8 and TRBJ2-7, reads GAGVSQSPRYKVAKRGQDVALRCDPISGHVSLFWYQQALGQGPEFLTYFQNEAQLDKSGLPSDRFFAERPEGSVSTLKIQRTQQEDSAVYLCASSTRDRYYEQYFGPGTRLTVT.